This TCR beta chain is drawn from a study of regulatory T cells in long-lasting Graves disease. About the study: Freshly diagnosed Graves' patients had used antithyroid drugs for under 3 months. Study observations and caveats: Persistent Graves' patients showed less TCR diversity than newly diagnosed ones. Analyses excluded thyroid tissue, covering peripheral blood alone.

Time point here: newly diagnosed GD, antithyroid drugs for less than 3 months. Isolated PBMC RNA provided the starting material for the TCR library. On this clonotype itself: Its antigen remains unidentified. The junction departs from the called germline gene at one end, perhaps through a read error.

Relying on iRepertoire HTBI primers and Arm-PCR of CDR3 regions, the team built TCR beta libraries. As handled by the study authors: Across samples, 62 TRBV and about 15 TRBJ segments were found. TCRdb analysed the multiplex PCR reads with MiXCR anew, one entry per CDR3 protein. TCRdb's processing, not the authors' own work, is the source of the V and J calls. The table lists approximately 300,000 distinct CDR3 sequences, about 18% of them singletons. Germline V gene sequence: CDR1 SEHNR, CDR2 FQNEAQ (reference sequence). This CDR3 comprises 16 residues. The chain uses TRBV7-9 and TRBJ2-2; 10 positions agree with TRBD1. Material: peripheral blood mononuclear cells (PBMCs), obtained at new diagnosis, from a patient treated with antithyroid drugs. This receptor was taken from a female donor with Graves disease. CDR3 DNA sequence: TGTGCCAGCAACTTAGAGACAGGGGGCCGCACCGGGGAGCTGTTTTTT. This codes for CASNLETGGRTGELFF.